The sequence of this TCR beta chain was determined in a study of blood T cell repertoires in COVID-19. In the study overall: Spain, Italy and the United States supplied samples that represented acute and convalescent COVID-19.

The assay was immunoSEQ multiplex PCR, and TCRdb's table has in-frame clones only and misses some. There are about 88,000 clones in the sample; about 90% occur only once, and about 1.7% lies in the top ten. This CDR3 region has 15 residues. V was trimmed by 0 bases and J by 0 bases, leaving 8 bases between them. Germline V gives CDR1 LGHDT, CDR2 YNNKEL (reference sequence). V usage is TRBV3-1 (or the pseudogene TRBV3-2) and J usage is TRBJ2-5, with a tentative D call TRBD1 (6 bases). The clonotype comes from a human donor with active COVID-19. The donor label of this sample is uncertain. Sample: peripheral blood. The CDR3 protein is CASSQDTGYQETQYF. The CDR3 DNA reads TGTGCCAGCAGCCAAGATACAGGGTACCAAGAGACCCAGTACTTC.